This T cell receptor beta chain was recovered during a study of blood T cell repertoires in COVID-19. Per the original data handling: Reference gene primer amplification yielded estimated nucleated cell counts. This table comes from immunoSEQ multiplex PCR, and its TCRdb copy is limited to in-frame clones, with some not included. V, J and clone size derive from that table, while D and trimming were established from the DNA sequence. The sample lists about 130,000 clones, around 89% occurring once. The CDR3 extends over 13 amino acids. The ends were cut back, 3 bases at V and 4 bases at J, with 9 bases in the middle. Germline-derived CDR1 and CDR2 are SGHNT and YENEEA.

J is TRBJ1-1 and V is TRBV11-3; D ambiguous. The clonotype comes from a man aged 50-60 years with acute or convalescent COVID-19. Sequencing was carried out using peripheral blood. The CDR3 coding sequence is TGTGCCAGCAGCTTCATGGGGAGCACTGAAGCTTTCTTT. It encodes CASSFMGSTEAFF.